Below are 19 T cell receptor beta chains sequenced from a single sample in a study of radiotherapy plus CTLA-4 blockade in lung cancer. Data came from immunoSEQ multiplex PCR; TCRdb stores just in-frame clones and leaves some out. The data show 95,000 to 150,000 clones, with around 90% seen just once and 5.5% to 8.5% held by the top ten. Material: peripheral blood, obtained from a patient treated with radiotherapy plus ipilimumab. These receptors were obtained from a human donor with non-small cell lung cancer that progressed on radiotherapy plus ipilimumab.

The rearrangement joins TRBV7-2 to TRBJ1-2, with D hard to call. The CDR3 length is 13 residues. V was clipped by 6 bases and J by 2 bases, with 10 bases between them. From germline, CDR1 is SGHTA and CDR2 FQGNSA. The CDR3 DNA sequence: TGTGCCAGCAGTGAAGCGGAGAACTATGGCTACACCTTC. Protein sequence: CASSEAENYGYTF.

V gene TRBV14 combines with J gene TRBJ2-1, with D perhaps TRBD1 (6 bases). Trimming took 1 base from V and 8 from J, leaving 15 bases between them. CDR1 and CDR2 (germline): SGHDN, FVKESK. This CDR3 has 15 residues. The CDR3 spells CASSQVRSGVYEQFF. In DNA, the CDR3 is TGTGCCAGCAGCCAAGTCCGATCAGGGGTCTATGAGCAGTTCTTC.

The V call is TRBV5-1, the J call TRBJ2-6, with D possibly matching TRBD2 (5 bases). Germline assignment: CDR1 SGHRS and CDR2 YFSETQ. CDR3 size: 16 residues. Deletions cut 2 bases from V and 2 bases from J, with 11 bases between. The CDR3 DNA is TGCGCCAGCAGCTTTGAGGGATATGCTGGGGCCAACGTCCTGACTTTC. It yields the protein CASSFEGYAGANVLTF.

In its sample, this clone was seen a few times. This sequence joins TRBV9 and TRBJ2-2, with 7 bases matching TRBD1. Germline V lookup: CDR1 SGDLS, CDR2 YYNGEE. V lost 2 bases and J lost 5; bases outside the gene matches: 9. This CDR3 has 16 residues. The DNA of the CDR3 is TGTGCCAGCAGCGTGGGTGTAGGGGGCTCGACCGGGGAGCTGTTTTTT. It encodes CASSVGVGGSTGELFF.

The chain has TRBV6-1 and TRBJ1-4; 7 nucleotides agree with TRBD1. CDR3 length: 15 residues. Looked up from germline, CDR1 is MNHNS and CDR2 is SASEGT. V shed 4 bases and J 8 bases; nucleotides not matched to a gene: 10. DNA for the CDR3: TGTGCCAGCAGTGTTCTGAGGTCAGGGGGGGAAAAACTGTTTTTT. Its translation is CASSVLRSGGEKLFF.

The chain has TRBV29-1 and TRBJ2-1, with 13 bases matching TRBD2. V was pared by 7 bases and J by 4 bases, with 7 bases of the junction left unmatched. The germline CDR1 and CDR2 sequences are SQVTM and ANQGSEA. CDR3 length: 15 amino acids. The CDR3 nucleotides read TGCAGCGCAGTCCAGACTAGCGGGGGGTACAATGAGCAGTTCTTC. It codes for CSAVQTSGGYNEQFF.

This clone was seen just once. CDR3: CASSLGASVPSTDTQYF. CDR3 nucleotides: TGTGCCAGCAGCTTGGGGGCAAGCGTCCCTAGCACAGATACGCAGTATTTT. This rearrangement joins TRBV5-6 to TRBJ2-3; no clear D. V lost 0 bases and J lost 0, with 14 bases in between. The CDR3 totals 17 residues. CDR1 and CDR2 (germline): SGHDT, YYEEEE.

The rearrangement joins TRBV6-1 to TRBJ2-1; D is possibly TRBD1 (6 bases). Germline V gene lookup returns CDR1 MNHNS and CDR2 SASEGT. The CDR3 extends over 15 amino acids. V was clipped by 5 bases and J by 4 bases, with 15 bases between them. The chain's CDR3 is CASSLGRGLYNEQFF. DNA for the CDR3: TGTGCCAGCAGTTTAGGCAGGGGATTATACAATGAGCAGTTCTTC.

V and J are TRBV19 and TRBJ2-1, with 9 bases fitting TRBD2. J lost 7 bases, V lost 1 base, and 8 bases had no gene match. The CDR3 sequence is 16 residues long. Germline CDR1 and CDR2: LNHDA and SQIVND (reference sequence). The CDR3 is CASSIGAGGFLNEQFF. The DNA for the CDR3 is TGTGCCAGTAGTATAGGGGCGGGAGGGTTCTTGAATGAGCAGTTCTTC.

V gene TRBV4-2 combines with J gene TRBJ2-2, with 9 bases matching TRBD1. CDR1 LGHNA and CDR2 YNFKEQ come from the germline V gene. The CDR3 extends over 17 amino acids. The V and J ends lost 0 bases and 3 bases, in that order; junction bases with no gene match: 5. DNA for the CDR3: TGTGCCAGCAGCCAAGATCGGACAGGGGCCGACACCGGGGAGCTGTTTTTT. Its translation: CASSQDRTGADTGELFF.

This clone was seen a single time. This sequence joins TRBV20-1 and TRBJ2-1; TRBD2 matches at 10 bases. Germline values: CDR1 DFQATT, CDR2 SNEGSKA (reference sequence). The CDR3 has 11 residues. V was clipped by 7 bases and J by 13 bases; unmatched bases: 7. The chain's CDR3 is CSGLAGVRQFF. In DNA form, the CDR3 reads TGCAGTGGGCTAGCGGGAGTTAGACAGTTCTTC.

This chain connects TRBV6-5 to TRBJ2-1; the match to TRBD2 covers 13 bases. V was clipped by 6 bases and J by 7 bases; unmatched bases: 6. Germline V gives CDR1 MNHEY, CDR2 SVGAGI. CDR3 length: 15 amino acids. CDR3 sequence: CASRSTSGRGNEQFF. In DNA form, the CDR3 reads TGTGCCAGCAGGTCCACTAGCGGGAGGGGAAATGAGCAGTTCTTC.

V is TRBV5-1 and J is TRBJ2-1; D is undetermined. The CDR3 is made up of 14 amino acids. CDR1 is SGHRS, CDR2 YFSETQ, per germline. The germline V and J ends were trimmed by 0 bases and 4 bases, with 8 bases remaining between them. The CDR3 nucleotides read TGCGCCAGCAGCTTGGATACGACTTACAATGAGCAGTTCTTC. As protein: CASSLDTTYNEQFF.

This chain links TRBV5-5 with TRBJ2-1, with TRBD1 matching over 9 bases. CDR3 length: 18 residues. From germline, CDR1 is SGHKS and CDR2 YYEKEE (reference sequence). V trimming: 3 bases; J trimming: 7 bases; junction bases outside the gene matches: 17. The CDR3 region has the DNA TGTGCCAGCAGCTCGCTGTTCCGGGACAGGGTGGTCATAAATGAGCAGTTCTTC. As protein: CASSSLFRDRVVINEQFF.

The chain joins TRBV5-8 to TRBJ1-3; D gene unclear. CDR1 is SGHTS, CDR2 YDEGEE, per germline. This CDR3 contains 15 residues. The V gene lost 2 bases and the J gene lost 1 base, with 10 bases spanning the gap. CDR3 nucleotides: TGTGCCAGCAGCTTTGGTCGGTTATCTGGAAACACCATATATTTT. It translates to CASSFGRLSGNTIYF.

The V and J genes are TRBV11-2 and TRBJ1-1; D call uncertain. Looked up from germline, CDR1 is SGHAT and CDR2 is FQNNGV. The V end was cut by 4 bases, the J end by 1 base, with 7 bases between. The CDR3 extends over 13 amino acids. The DNA for the CDR3 is TGTGCCAGCAGCTACGAGGGGAACACTGAAGCTTTCTTT. Residues: CASSYEGNTEAFF.

This clone has just one count. CDR3 amino acids: CASSLRSGEVTGELFF. The CDR3 nucleotides read TGTGCCAGCAGCTTACGGTCAGGGGAAGTGACCGGGGAGCTGTTTTTT. The chain uses TRBV7-3 and TRBJ2-2; perhaps TRBD1 as D (6 bases). Trimming removed 2 bases from V and 5 bases from J, with 15 bases in between. CDR1 is SGHTA and CDR2 is FQGTGA in the germline V gene. The CDR3 sequence is 16 residues long.

The CDR3 sequence: CASSASTGTGAEQYF. The CDR3 nucleotides read TGTGCCAGCAGCGCCTCCACCGGGACAGGGGCCGAGCAGTACTTC. This chain joins TRBV13 and TRBJ2-7; TRBD1 matches at 10 bases. The germline V gene has CDR1 PRHDT and CDR2 FYEKMQ (reference sequence). This CDR3 has 15 residues. After removal of 5 bases from V and 6 bases from J, the junction contained 10 bases not matched to a gene.

This chain joins TRBV2 and TRBJ1-1; 12 nucleotides align to TRBD1. CDR3 length: 14 residues. J lost 5 bases, V lost 6 bases, and 4 bases had no gene match. CDR1 SNHLY and CDR2 FYNNEI come from the germline V gene. CDR3 nucleotides: TGTGCCAGCAGCGGGGACAGGGGGCGTACTGAAGCTTTCTTT. Translation: CASSGDRGRTEAFF.